This TCR beta chain is drawn from a study of cytomegalovirus exposure and HLA in healthy donors. The PCR employed 60 Vbeta primers together with 13 Jbeta primers. Profiling relied on immunoSEQ multiplex PCR, and the TCRdb table lists in-frame clones only, not all of them. The sample includes about 200,000 clones, 79% of them seen just once. CDR3 length: 14 residues. With 5 bases removed from V and 1 base from J, the gap between germline ends came to 11 bases. From germline, CDR1 is MNHEY and CDR2 SVGAGI. The chain uses TRBV6-5 and TRBJ1-1; D is perhaps TRBD1 (5 bases). The receptor comes from a woman in her twenties or thirties in good health and CMV-seropositive. The sequenced sample was PBMCs. The CDR3 region is CASSLFQGNTEAFF. In nucleotides, the CDR3 is TGTGCCAGCAGTCTATTCCAGGGGAACACTGAAGCTTTCTTT.